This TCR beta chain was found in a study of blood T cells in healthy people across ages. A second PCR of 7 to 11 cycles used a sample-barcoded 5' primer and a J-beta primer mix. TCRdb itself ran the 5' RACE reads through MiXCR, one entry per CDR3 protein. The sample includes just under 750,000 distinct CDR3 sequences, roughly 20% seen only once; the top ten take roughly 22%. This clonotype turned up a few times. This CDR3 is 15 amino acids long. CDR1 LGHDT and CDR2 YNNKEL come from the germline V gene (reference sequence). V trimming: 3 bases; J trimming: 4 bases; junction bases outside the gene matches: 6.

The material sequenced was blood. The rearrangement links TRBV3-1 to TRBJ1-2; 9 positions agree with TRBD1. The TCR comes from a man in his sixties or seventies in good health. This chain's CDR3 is CASSQRTGVGYGYTF. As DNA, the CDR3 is TGTGCCAGCAGCCAGAGGACAGGGGTGGGCTATGGCTACACCTTC.